The 3 T cell receptor beta chains below were found in one sample sequenced in a study of T-cell memory formation after mild COVID-19. TCRdb re-derived calls from the 5' RACE reads in MiXCR, one entry per CDR3 protein. The sample carries approximately 290,000 distinct CDR3 sequences, 7.5% to 9.5% recorded once. The material sequenced was PBMCs or a T cell subset sorted from them (not recorded which). These receptors all come from a young man who had mild COVID-19 (a few samples of this study predate the infection). Cell type and time point are not known.

This rearrangement joins TRBV4-3 to TRBJ1-4; 9 bases fit TRBD1. The V segment lost 1 base and the J segment 8 bases; nucleotides outside the gene matches: 8. This CDR3 has 16 residues. Per germline, CDR1 LGHNA and CDR2 YSLEER. The CDR3 sequence is CASSQGVGQGSEKLFF. CDR3 sequence (DNA): TGCGCCAGCAGCCAAGGTGTGGGACAGGGAAGCGAAAAACTGTTTTTT.

This clonotype showed up just a few times. This chain links TRBV14 with TRBJ2-5; 7 nucleotides agree with TRBD1. With 1 base clipped from V and 5 bases from J, the junction kept 7 bases outside the gene matches. Germline V gene sequence: CDR1 SGHDN, CDR2 FVKESK. There are 15 residues in the CDR3. Here the CDR3 reads CASSQGWTGWETQYF. CDR3 in DNA: TGTGCCAGCAGCCAAGGGTGGACAGGTTGGGAGACCCAGTACTTC.

This clonotype has more than one count but fewer than ten. The chain couples TRBV2 to TRBJ2-3; perhaps TRBD1 as D (6 bases). CDR1 SNHLY and CDR2 FYNNEI come from the germline V gene. The CDR3 covers 14 residues. V lost 10 bases, J lost 5 bases, and 19 bases lay in between. The CDR3 sequence is CATSDSLQGDTQYF. The DNA for the CDR3 is TGTGCCACCTCGGACAGTCTCCAGGGAGATACGCAGTATTTT.